These 24 T cell receptor beta chains were all obtained from the same sample, sequenced in a study of early T cells in non-severe SARS-CoV-2 infection. MiXCR was run by TCRdb on the 5' RACE reads, yielding one entry per CDR3 protein. This sample carries fewer than 30,000 distinct CDR3 sequences, about 6% of them seen once, and the ten largest clones take around 34%. Material: whole blood, obtained at baseline. All receptors come from an adult who was a healthcare worker with PCR-confirmed SARS-CoV-2 infection or an uninfected control (not recorded which).

This clonotype was found many times. J is TRBJ1-2 and V is TRBV23-1; D not resolved. TRBV23-1 is classed as an ORF, of uncertain function. Trimming shortened V by 0 bases and J by 8 bases, and 16 bases separated the two germline ends. This CDR3 has 15 amino acids. CDR3 DNA sequence: TGCGCCAGCAGTCAATCAGGCGGACCCTCCGGCGGCTACACCTTC. Translated: CASSQSGGPSGGYTF.

In this sample, this clonotype turned up many times. The V gene is TRBV20-1, the J gene TRBJ2-5; 11 bases map to TRBD2. The CDR3 spans 17 residues. With V trimmed by 2 bases and J by 9 bases, 17 bases remained unmatched. Per germline, CDR1 DFQATT and CDR2 SNEGSKA (reference sequence). The chain's CDR3 is CSARPGTSGLLGAAQYF. DNA of the CDR3: TGCAGTGCTAGACCCGGGACTAGCGGCTTGCTCGGGGCTGCCCAGTACTTC.

By proportion, this clonotype is medium-sized (0.01 to 0.1%). This chain connects TRBV4-1 to TRBJ2-3; D gene uncertain. The CDR3 loop spans 14 amino acids. The V gene's germline CDR1 is MGHRA and CDR2 YSYEKL. Trimming took off 0 bases at V and 2 bases at J, with 6 bases between the two ends. CDR3 region: CASSQDRNTDTQYF. The CDR3 DNA follows: TGCGCCAGCAGCCAAGATCGGAACACAGATACGCAGTATTTT.

This clonotype came up many times. This chain uses TRBV19 with TRBJ1-5; TRBD1 agrees at 10 bases. Per the germline V gene, CDR1 is LNHDA and CDR2 is SQIVND (reference sequence). V dropped 5 bases and J dropped 2; count of bases not matched to a gene: 6. This CDR3 is 16 amino acids long. As DNA, the CDR3 is TGTGCCAGTAGTTCACGACAGGGGGCACGCAATCAGCCCCAGCATTTT. Translating gives CASSSRQGARNQPQHF.

This clonotype has at least ten counts. The chain employs TRBV10-3 and TRBJ2-1, with D perhaps TRBD2 (6 bases). V was pared by 1 base and J by 2 bases, with 18 bases between. The CDR3 sequence is 18 residues long. Germline values: CDR1 ENHRY, CDR2 SYGVKD. The CDR3 DNA sequence: TGTGCCATCAGTGAGTTTACTCTGGCGGGACCCCCCTACAATGAGCAGTTCTTC. This gives the protein CAISEFTLAGPPYNEQFF.

This clonotype was counted ten times or more. V is TRBV27 and J is TRBJ2-2, with 8 bases that match TRBD1. V lost 2 bases, J lost 6 bases, and 5 bases stayed unmatched. CDR1 and CDR2 (germline): MNHEY, SMNVEV (reference sequence). The CDR3 contains 15 residues. CDR3 in amino acids: CASSLETGVAGELFF. The CDR3 DNA reads TGTGCCAGCAGTTTAGAGACAGGGGTAGCCGGGGAGCTGTTTTTT.

This clonotype has at least ten counts. V gene TRBV15 combines with J gene TRBJ2-5; TRBD1 matches at 10 bases. V was pared by 3 bases and J by 5 bases, with 3 bases of the junction left unmatched. The CDR3 spans 14 residues. Looked up from germline, CDR1 is LNHNV and CDR2 is YYDKDF (reference sequence). This chain's CDR3 is CATSRDRGYETQYF. Here the CDR3 DNA reads TGTGCCACCAGCAGGGACAGGGGGTACGAGACCCAGTACTTC.

This clonotype has more than one count but fewer than ten. The chain combines TRBV3-1 with TRBJ1-2, with D uncertain. The CDR3 has 14 residues. V was cut by 2 bases and J by 4 bases, with 11 bases left in between. Germline values: CDR1 LGHDT, CDR2 YNNKEL (reference sequence). The chain's CDR3 is CASSQKNRAYGYTF. The CDR3 bases are TGTGCCAGCAGCCAAAAGAATCGCGCCTATGGCTACACCTTC.

This clonotype was seen at least ten times. V and J are TRBV20-1 and TRBJ1-1; TRBD1 agrees at 10 bases. Germline lookup yields CDR1 DFQATT and CDR2 SNEGSKA (reference sequence). V was pared by 6 bases and J by 4 bases, with 8 bases of the junction left unmatched. The CDR3 loop spans 14 amino acids. The CDR3 DNA is TGCAGTGCGACCCGGGACAGGGGTTTCACTGAAGCTTTCTTT. It translates to CSATRDRGFTEAFF.

The chain uses TRBV5-1 and TRBJ1-1, with D unresolved. This CDR3 region has 14 residues. Trimming left V 4 bases short and J 6 bases short, with 16 bases between. Germline assignment: CDR1 SGHRS and CDR2 YFSETQ. The CDR3 here is CASSQQRTSAEAFF. CDR3 bases: TGCGCCAGCAGCCAACAACGAACTAGCGCTGAAGCTTTCTTT.

This clonotype was detected a few times. This chain links TRBV6-2 or TRBV6-3 with TRBJ2-1, with TRBD2 matching over 10 bases. The CDR3 length is 17 residues. Germline CDR1 is MNHEY and CDR2 is SVGEGT. The trim removed 2 bases at V and 2 bases at J, leaving 6 bases unmatched. The CDR3: CASSYVRTSGTYNEQFF. The CDR3 DNA is TGTGCCAGCAGTTACGTCCGGACTAGCGGTACCTACAATGAGCAGTTCTTC.

This clonotype showed up many times. CDR3 loop: CASNAGETQYF. The CDR3 DNA reads TGTGCCAGCAATGCCGGGGAGACCCAGTACTTC. V is TRBV28 and J is TRBJ2-5; D is undetermined. V was trimmed by 7 bases and J by 5 bases, leaving 8 bases between them. Germline CDR1 and CDR2: MDHEN and SYDVKM. The CDR3 is made up of 11 amino acids.

This clonotype was recorded many times. The CDR3 protein is CASSLVMTGDYGYTF. DNA of the CDR3: TGTGCCAGCAGCTTAGTTATGACAGGGGACTATGGCTACACCTTC. The rearrangement uses TRBV7-9 and TRBJ1-2; 8 bases map to TRBD1. This CDR3 is 15 amino acids long. Trimming at V came to 1 base and at J to 3 bases, leaving 4 bases not matched to a gene. The germline V gene encodes CDR1 SEHNR and CDR2 FQNEAQ (reference sequence).

This clonotype was seen ten or more times. The genes are TRBV7-2 and TRBJ2-7; possibly TRBD2 for D (5 bases). CDR3 size: 14 residues. Per germline, CDR1 SGHTA and CDR2 FQGNSA. V lost 3 bases to trimming and J lost 7 bases, with 16 bases between them. In DNA, the CDR3 is TGTGCCAGCAGCTTCTGGGCCTTCACGGGGGAGCAGTACTTC. Translating it yields CASSFWAFTGEQYF.

In its sample, this clonotype was seen many times. The V and J genes are TRBV30 and TRBJ2-3; the match to TRBD2 covers 8 bases. Germline V lookup: CDR1 GTSNPN, CDR2 SVGIG (reference sequence). The CDR3 has 12 residues. The V segment lost 4 bases and the J segment 5 bases; nucleotides outside the gene matches: 2. The CDR3 sequence is CAWNRGGDTQYF. The CDR3 nucleotides read TGTGCCTGGAATCGGGGGGGAGATACGCAGTATTTT.

This rearrangement joins TRBV12-3 or TRBV12-4 to TRBJ2-4; D might be TRBD1 (5 bases). The CDR3 loop spans 17 amino acids. The V end was cut by 5 bases, the J end by 1 base, with 18 bases between. The CDR3 DNA reads TGTGCCAGCAGTCCGCGCCCGGACATCTTGGCCAAAAACATTCAGTACTTC. Translating it yields CASSPRPDILAKNIQYF.

This clonotype was seen ten or more times. V gene TRBV30 combines with J gene TRBJ1-3; weak D call: TRBD1 (5 bases). V lost 0 bases and J lost 4, with 10 bases in between. Germline loops: CDR1 GTSNPN, CDR2 SVGIG (reference sequence). CDR3 length: 14 amino acids. The CDR3 DNA reads as TGTGCCTGGAGTGTTCAGGGTGCGGGAAACACCATATATTTT. This translates into CAWSVQGAGNTIYF.

This clonotype was counted at least ten times. This rearrangement joins TRBV2 to TRBJ2-2; D possibly uses TRBD1 or TRBD2 (5 bases each). Looked up from germline, CDR1 is SNHLY and CDR2 is FYNNEI. The V gene lost 10 bases and the J gene lost 0 bases, with 12 bases spanning the gap. This CDR3 is built from 14 residues. CDR3 sequence reads: CAIKLGANTGELFF. The DNA for the CDR3 is TGTGCCATCAAACTGGGGGCGAACACCGGGGAGCTGTTTTTT.

This clonotype is medium-sized. V gene TRBV6-2 or TRBV6-3 combines with J gene TRBJ2-1; 8 nucleotides match TRBD1. The V and J ends lost 1 base and 4 bases, in that order; junction bases with no gene match: 6. Germline CDR1 is MNHEY and CDR2 is SVGEGT. The CDR3 runs 16 residues. The CDR3 spells CASSYFPDRVYNEQFF. The CDR3 DNA is TGTGCCAGCAGTTACTTTCCGGACAGGGTATACAATGAGCAGTTCTTC.

The chain is built from TRBV18 and TRBJ1-2; no clear D gene. This CDR3 spans 13 amino acids. The ends were cut back, 3 bases at V and 5 bases at J, with 10 bases in the middle. Germline CDR1 is KGHSH and CDR2 is LQKENI. The CDR3 nucleotides are TGTGCCAGCTCACCGACGGGGATTTATGGCTACACCTTC. Residues: CASSPTGIYGYTF.

This clonotype was detected ten times or more. The V and J genes are TRBV5-6 and TRBJ2-2, with no clear D. The V gene's germline CDR1 is SGHDT and CDR2 YYEEEE. The CDR3 totals 15 residues. V shed 2 bases and J shed 4 bases, with 12 bases lying between them. The DNA for the CDR3 is TGTGCCAGCAGCTTTATCTCCCTTGGCACCGGGGAGCTGTTTTTT. This codes for CASSFISLGTGELFF.

Ten or more counts support this clonotype. The chain joins TRBV20-1 to TRBJ1-1; D unclear. From germline, CDR1 is DFQATT and CDR2 SNEGSKA (reference sequence). The V end was cut by 6 bases, the J end by 1 base, with 6 bases between. The CDR3 contains 11 residues. The DNA of the CDR3 is TGCAGTGCCCTCGAGAACACTGAAGCTTTCTTT. Amino acid sequence: CSALENTEAFF.

This clonotype has a count of ten or more. V is TRBV30 and J is TRBJ2-2, with 10 bases aligning to TRBD2. The V gene end was trimmed by 0 bases and the J gene end by 5 bases; junction bases not matched to a gene: 12. This CDR3 is built from 18 residues. Germline V gives CDR1 GTSNPN, CDR2 SVGIG (reference sequence). CDR3 amino acids: CAWSVLRGTSEFTGELFF. In nucleotides, the CDR3 is TGTGCCTGGAGTGTACTCAGGGGGACTAGCGAGTTTACCGGGGAGCTGTTTTTT.

Many counts were recorded for this clonotype. This chain links TRBV5-1 with TRBJ1-2; a weak D match, TRBD1 (5 bases). The length of the CDR3 is 14 residues. Germline CDR1 is SGHRS and CDR2 is YFSETQ. V shed 4 bases and J shed 8 bases, with 18 bases lying between them. CDR3 in amino acids: CASSPGDRSRGYTF. DNA for the CDR3: TGCGCCAGCAGCCCAGGAGACAGATCTCGCGGCTACACCTTC.